These T cell receptor beta chains were read from a single sample in a study of T-cell reconstitution after alpha-beta-depleted transplantation in children. TCRdb ran MiXCR on the PCR reads and lists one entry per CDR3 protein. This repertoire shows over 200,000 distinct CDR3 sequences, around 9.5% found once; its top ten account for over 5%. The sequences come from PBMCs from the stem cell graft donor, collected from the stem cell graft. All receptors derive from a human donor who donated a stem cell graft to a child with acute lymphoblastic leukemia. CDR3s include the opening cysteine and the closing phenylalanine or tryptophan. A D gene is named only where the DNA matches it firmly. The size entry is marked missing in some rows and otherwise reads once, few, many or a size class.

few TRBJ1-6 TRBV5-6 . CASSLTRGAPLHF TGTGCCAGCAGCTTGACTAGGGGGGCACCCCTCCACTTT
many TRBJ1-6 TRBV27 TRBD1 CASSIPGTASPLHF TGTGCCAGCAGTATCCCCGGGACAGCCTCACCCCTCCACTTT
many TRBJ2-5 TRBV5-1 . CASSLGQGSQETQYF TGCGCCAGCAGCTTGGGGCAGGGGAGTCAAGAGACCCAGTACTTC
few TRBJ2-7 TRBV27 TRBD1 CASSSRDRGNYEQYF TGTGCCAGCAGTTCCCGGGACAGGGGAAACTACGAGCAGTACTTC
many TRBJ1-1 TRBV2 . CASSVAGKDEAFF TGTGCCAGCAGTGTGGCAGGGAAAGATGAAGCTTTCTTT
few TRBJ1-2 TRBV15 . CATSRDRGLGQGKVRGYTF TGTGCCACCAGCAGAGATCGGGGCTTAGGGCAGGGTAAAGTTCGCGGCTACACCTTC
. TRBJ2-5 TRBV5-1 . CASSLSHVSGFFQETQYF TGCGCCAGCAGCTTGTCGCACGTCAGTGGCTTCTTCCAAGAGACCCAGTACTTC
many TRBJ2-2 TRBV5-1 . CASSLAGSGAGGELFF TGCGCCAGCAGCTTGGCCGGCTCGGGGGCTGGCGGGGAGCTGTTTTTT
few TRBJ2-7 TRBV3-1 . CASSFANRSPYEQYF TGTGCCAGCAGCTTTGCTAACAGGTCCCCCTACGAGCAGTACTTC
many TRBJ1-1 TRBV10-2 . CASSESRNTEAFF TGCGCCAGCAGTGAGTCCAGGAACACTGAAGCTTTCTTT
many TRBJ1-2 TRBV30 . CARGTSYGYTF TGTGCCCGGGGCACCAGCTATGGCTACACCTTC
. TRBJ1-1 TRBV7-6 TRBD1 CASSAQGEGNTEAFF TGTGCCAGCAGCGCACAGGGGGAAGGGAACACTGAAGCTTTCTTT
. TRBJ1-2 TRBV11-2 . CASSLDLQGRFYGYTF TGTGCCAGCAGCTTAGATTTACAGGGCAGGTTCTATGGCTACACCTTC
few TRBJ1-2 TRBV29-1 . CSAISRQAANYGYTF TGCAGCGCTATCTCCCGGCAGGCAGCGAACTATGGCTACACCTTC
many TRBJ1-5 TRBV2 . CASSEVDKNQPQHF TGTGCCAGCAGTGAAGTGGATAAAAATCAGCCCCAGCATTTT
many TRBJ2-7 TRBV2 . CASSENYEQYF TGTGCCAGCAGTGAAAACTACGAGCAGTACTTC
many TRBJ2-5 TRBV29-1 . CSVTSSETQYF TGCAGCGTTACTAGCTCTGAGACCCAGTACTTC
few TRBJ1-1 TRBV12-3/TRBV12-4 . CASSLAQGSPTEAFF TGTGCCAGCAGTTTAGCGCAGGGCTCGCCCACTGAAGCTTTCTTT
many TRBJ1-4 TRBV5-1 . CASNLDSLADGKLFF TGCGCCAGCAACCTGGACAGCCTGGCCGATGGAAAACTGTTTTTT
. TRBJ2-2 TRBV3-1 TRBD1 CASSQGQTGPRNTGELFF TGTGCCAGCAGCCAAGGACAGACAGGGCCAAGGAACACCGGGGAGCTGTTTTTT
. TRBJ2-1 TRBV24-1 . CATSDFVDSNSYNEQFF TGTGCCACCAGTGATTTCGTGGACTCGAACTCCTACAATGAGCAGTTCTTC
many TRBJ2-7 TRBV29-1 TRBD1 CSVGGQGGSYEQYF TGCAGCGTTGGGGGACAGGGAGGTAGCTACGAGCAGTACTTC
few TRBJ1-5 TRBV5-5 . CASSYSGRPNQPQHF TGTGCCAGCAGCTATTCAGGGAGACCCAATCAGCCCCAGCATTTT
once TRBJ2-5 TRBV20-1 . CSARFWEETQYF TGCAGTGCTAGATTCTGGGAAGAGACCCAGTACTTC
. TRBJ2-2 TRBV12-3/TRBV12-4 . CASSLSGVNGGELFF TGTGCCAGCAGTTTATCCGGGGTTAATGGCGGGGAGCTGTTTTTT
many TRBJ2-3 TRBV24-1 TRBD1 CAARDRGTDTQYF TGTGCCGCCCGGGACAGGGGAACAGATACGCAGTATTTT
many TRBJ1-5 TRBV6-1 TRBD1 CASSRGQGGQPQHF TGTGCCAGCAGCCGGGGACAGGGAGGTCAGCCCCAGCATTTT
few TRBJ1-1 TRBV3-1 TRBD1 CASRVGQGANTEAFF TGTGCCAGCAGGGTGGGACAGGGCGCGAACACTGAAGCTTTCTTT
. TRBJ2-5 TRBV15 TRBD1 CAVSRGRGLRETQYF TGTGCCGTAAGCAGAGGCAGGGGGCTTCGGGAGACCCAGTACTTC
few TRBJ2-3 TRBV11-3 . CASSYFRGGSTDTQYF TGTGCCAGCAGCTATTTTAGAGGGGGAAGCACAGATACGCAGTATTTT
many TRBJ2-2 TRBV20-1 TRBD2 CSARVGRAGELFF TGCAGTGCTAGAGTTGGGAGGGCCGGGGAGCTGTTTTTT
many TRBJ2-5 TRBV12-3/TRBV12-4 TRBD2 CASSPGGTSEETQYF TGTGCCAGCAGCCCAGGCGGGACTAGCGAAGAGACCCAGTACTTC
few TRBJ1-4 TRBV6-1 . CASSQQNEKLFF TGTGCCAGCAGTCAGCAAAATGAAAAACTGTTTTTT
few TRBJ1-1 TRBV20-1 . CSARIALNTEAFF TGCAGTGCTAGAATCGCTCTGAACACTGAAGCTTTCTTT
. TRBJ2-1 TRBV6-5 . CASSSLGGASSYNEQFF TGTGCCAGCAGTTCCCTTGGAGGGGCCAGCTCCTACAATGAGCAGTTCTTC
many TRBJ2-7 TRBV12-3/TRBV12-4 . CASRTPGVNYEQYF TGTGCCAGCAGGACGCCAGGAGTGAACTACGAGCAGTACTTC
few TRBJ2-3 TRBV6-1 . CASSDLSTDTQYF TGTGCCAGCAGTGACCTTAGCACAGATACGCAGTATTTT
many TRBJ2-3 TRBV6-4 TRBD2 CASSVASGGTDTQYF TGTGCCAGCAGTGTCGCTAGCGGGGGCACAGATACGCAGTATTTT
few TRBJ1-2 TRBV3-1 . CASSQDLSQGHGYTF TGTGCCAGCAGCCAAGATCTTAGTCAGGGGCATGGCTACACCTTC
few TRBJ2-1 TRBV6-1 TRBD2 CASRTSGGIGVDEQFF TGTGCCAGTAGGACTAGCGGGGGTATTGGAGTCGATGAGCAGTTCTTC
. TRBJ1-1 TRBV7-9 TRBD1 CASSLQGEATEAFF TGTGCCAGCAGCTTACAGGGGGAGGCCACTGAAGCTTTCTTT
few TRBJ2-5 TRBV29-1 TRBD2 CSPGVLAGGTYQETQYF TGCAGCCCTGGGGTACTAGCGGGGGGGACGTACCAAGAGACCCAGTACTTC
many TRBJ2-7 TRBV19 . CASTAGHEQYF TGTGCCAGTACCGCCGGTCACGAGCAGTACTTC
many TRBJ1-1 TRBV7-9 . CASSNSGSEAFF TGTGCCAGCAGCAACAGTGGGTCGGAAGCTTTCTTT
many TRBJ1-1 TRBV10-3 . CAISESGTVNTEAFF TGTGCCATCAGTGAGTCCGGTACAGTGAACACTGAAGCTTTCTTT
few TRBJ1-1 TRBV3-1 . CASSQDTLVPTEAFF TGTGCCAGCAGCCAAGATACATTAGTCCCCACTGAAGCTTTCTTT
many TRBJ2-1 TRBV5-5 . CASSPPGGGVDNEQFF TGTGCCAGCTCCCCTCCCGGGGGCGGTGTTGACAATGAGCAGTTCTTC
many TRBJ2-3 TRBV9 . CASSPRVDADTQYF TGTGCCAGCAGCCCTAGGGTAGACGCAGATACGCAGTATTTT
few TRBJ1-5 TRBV7-2 . CASSLEGASNQPQHF TGTGCCAGCAGCTTAGAAGGGGCCAGCAATCAGCCCCAGCATTTT
. TRBJ2-7 TRBV12-3/TRBV12-4 . CASSSNREGSYEQYF TGTGCCAGCAGTTCCAACAGGGAAGGTTCCTACGAGCAGTACTTC
. TRBJ2-1 TRBV27 TRBD1 CASSTRTGYREQFF TGTGCCAGCAGTACCCGGACAGGGTATCGTGAGCAGTTCTTC
few TRBJ1-6 TRBV19 TRBD1 CASSLSGTGFSPLHF TGTGCCAGTAGCCTCTCCGGGACAGGGTTTTCACCCCTCCACTTT
. TRBJ2-7 TRBV3-1 . CASSQEGRTPGVEQYF TGTGCCAGCAGCCAAGAAGGGCGGACACCCGGTGTCGAGCAGTACTTC
few TRBJ1-2 TRBV6-1 . CASSQNREDYGYTF TGTGCCAGCAGTCAAAACAGGGAGGACTATGGCTACACCTTC
. TRBJ2-2 TRBV7-6 . CASSLVGGPTGELFF TGTGCCAGCAGCTTGGTCGGGGGGCCCACCGGGGAGCTGTTTTTT
few TRBJ2-1 TRBV11-1 TRBD2 CASSSRGKRASGGGYNEQFF TGTGCCAGCAGCTCGAGGGGAAAAAGGGCGAGCGGGGGGGGCTACAATGAGCAGTTCTTC